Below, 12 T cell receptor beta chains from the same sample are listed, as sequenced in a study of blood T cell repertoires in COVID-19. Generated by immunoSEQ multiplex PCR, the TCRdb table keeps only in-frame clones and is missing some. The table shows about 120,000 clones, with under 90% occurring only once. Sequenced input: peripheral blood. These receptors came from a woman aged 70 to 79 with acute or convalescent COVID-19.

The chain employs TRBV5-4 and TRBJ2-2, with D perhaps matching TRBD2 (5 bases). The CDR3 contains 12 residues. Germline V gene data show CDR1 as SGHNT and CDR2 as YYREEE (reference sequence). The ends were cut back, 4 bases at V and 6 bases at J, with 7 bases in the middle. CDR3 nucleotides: TGTGCCAGCAGCCAGGAGGCCGGGGAGCTGTTTTTT. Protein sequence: CASSQEAGELFF.

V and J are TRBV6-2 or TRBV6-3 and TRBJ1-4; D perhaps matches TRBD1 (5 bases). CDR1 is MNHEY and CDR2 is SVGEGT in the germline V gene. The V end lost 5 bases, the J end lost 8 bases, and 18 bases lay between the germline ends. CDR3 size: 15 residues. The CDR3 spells CASSNLIPRGEKLFF. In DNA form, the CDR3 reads TGTGCCAGCAGTAACCTTATACCAAGGGGAGAAAAACTGTTTTTT.

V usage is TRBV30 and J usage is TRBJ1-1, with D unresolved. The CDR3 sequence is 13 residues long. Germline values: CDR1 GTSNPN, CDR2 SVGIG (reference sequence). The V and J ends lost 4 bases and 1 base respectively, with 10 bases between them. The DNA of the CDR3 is TGTGCCTGGAAAGACAAACCGAACACTGAAGCTTTCTTT. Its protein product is CAWKDKPNTEAFF.

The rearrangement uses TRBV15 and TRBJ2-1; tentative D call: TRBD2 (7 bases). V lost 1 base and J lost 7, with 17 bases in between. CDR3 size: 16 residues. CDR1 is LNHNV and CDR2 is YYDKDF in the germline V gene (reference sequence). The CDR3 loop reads CATSRGRWGGRNEQFF. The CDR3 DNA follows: TGTGCCACCAGCAGAGGTCGGTGGGGGGGCCGTAATGAGCAGTTCTTC.

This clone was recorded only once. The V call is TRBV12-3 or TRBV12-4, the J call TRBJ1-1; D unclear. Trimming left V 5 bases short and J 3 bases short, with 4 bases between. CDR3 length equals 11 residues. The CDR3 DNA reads TGTGCCAGCAGTCAGGACACTGAAGCTTTCTTT. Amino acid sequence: CASSQDTEAFF.

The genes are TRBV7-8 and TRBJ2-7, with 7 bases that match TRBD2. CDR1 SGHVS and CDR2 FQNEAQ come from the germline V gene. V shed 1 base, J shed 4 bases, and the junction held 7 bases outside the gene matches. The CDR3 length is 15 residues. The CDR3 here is CASSLVGTNLYEQYF. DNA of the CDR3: TGTGCCAGCAGCTTAGTCGGGACTAACCTTTACGAGCAGTACTTC.

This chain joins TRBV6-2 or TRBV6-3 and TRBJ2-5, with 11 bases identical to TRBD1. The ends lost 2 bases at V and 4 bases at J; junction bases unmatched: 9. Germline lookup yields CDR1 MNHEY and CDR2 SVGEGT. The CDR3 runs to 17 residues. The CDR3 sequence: CASSYPGQGVWLETQYF. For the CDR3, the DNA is TGTGCCAGCAGTTACCCGGGACAGGGGGTTTGGTTAGAGACCCAGTACTTC.

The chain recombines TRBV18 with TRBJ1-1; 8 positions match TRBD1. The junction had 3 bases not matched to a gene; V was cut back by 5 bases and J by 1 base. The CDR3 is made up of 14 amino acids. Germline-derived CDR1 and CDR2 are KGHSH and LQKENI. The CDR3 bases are TGTGCCAGCTCAGAAGGGACAGGGAACACTGAAGCTTTCTTT. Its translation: CASSEGTGNTEAFF.

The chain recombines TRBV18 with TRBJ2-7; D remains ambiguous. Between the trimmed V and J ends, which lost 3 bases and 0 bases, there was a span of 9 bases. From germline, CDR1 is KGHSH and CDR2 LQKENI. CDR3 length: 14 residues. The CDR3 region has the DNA TGTGCCAGCTCACCTGCTCCGAGCTCCTACGAGCAGTACTTC. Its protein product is CASSPAPSSYEQYF.

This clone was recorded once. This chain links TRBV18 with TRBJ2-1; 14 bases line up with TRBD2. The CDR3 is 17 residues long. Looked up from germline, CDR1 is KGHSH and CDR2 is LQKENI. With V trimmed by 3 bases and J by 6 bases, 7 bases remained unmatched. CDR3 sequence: CASSPQSGLAGVNEQFF. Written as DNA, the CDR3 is TGTGCCAGCTCACCCCAATCGGGACTAGCGGGGGTCAATGAGCAGTTCTTC.

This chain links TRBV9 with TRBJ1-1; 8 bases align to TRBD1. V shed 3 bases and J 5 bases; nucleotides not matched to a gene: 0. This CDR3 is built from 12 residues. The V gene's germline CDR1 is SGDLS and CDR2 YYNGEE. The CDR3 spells CASSGQGTEAFF. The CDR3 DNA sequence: TGTGCCAGCAGCGGACAGGGGACTGAAGCTTTCTTT.

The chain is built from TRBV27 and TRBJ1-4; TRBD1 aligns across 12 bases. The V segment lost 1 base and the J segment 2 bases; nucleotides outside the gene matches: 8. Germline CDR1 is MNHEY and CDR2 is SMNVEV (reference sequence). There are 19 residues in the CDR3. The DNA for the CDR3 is TGTGCCAGCAGTTTATATTTGGGACAGGGGGCATCTACTAATGAAAAACTGTTTTTT. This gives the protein CASSLYLGQGASTNEKLFF.